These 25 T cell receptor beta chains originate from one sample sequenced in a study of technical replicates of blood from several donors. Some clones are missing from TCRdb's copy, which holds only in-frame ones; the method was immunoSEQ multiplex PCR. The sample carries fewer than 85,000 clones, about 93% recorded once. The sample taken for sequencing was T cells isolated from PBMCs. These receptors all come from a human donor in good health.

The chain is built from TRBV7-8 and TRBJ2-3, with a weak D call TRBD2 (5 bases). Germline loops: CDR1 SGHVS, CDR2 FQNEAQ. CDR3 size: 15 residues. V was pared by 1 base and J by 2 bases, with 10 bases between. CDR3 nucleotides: TGTGCCAGCAGCTTAGAGGGCGGGTACACAGATACGCAGTATTTT. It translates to CASSLEGGYTDTQYF. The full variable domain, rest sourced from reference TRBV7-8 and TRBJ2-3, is GAGVSQSPRYKVAKRGQDVALRCDPISGHVSLFWYQQALGQGPEFLTYFQNEAQLDKSGLPSDRFFAERPEGSVSTLKIQRTQQEDSAVYLCASSLEGGYTDTQYFGPGTRLTVL.

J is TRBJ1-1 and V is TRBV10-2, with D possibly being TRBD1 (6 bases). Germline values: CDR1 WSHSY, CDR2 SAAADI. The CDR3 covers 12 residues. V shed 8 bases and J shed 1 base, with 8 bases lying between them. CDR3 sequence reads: CASWTENTEAFF. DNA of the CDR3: TGCGCCAGCTGGACAGAGAACACTGAAGCTTTCTTT.

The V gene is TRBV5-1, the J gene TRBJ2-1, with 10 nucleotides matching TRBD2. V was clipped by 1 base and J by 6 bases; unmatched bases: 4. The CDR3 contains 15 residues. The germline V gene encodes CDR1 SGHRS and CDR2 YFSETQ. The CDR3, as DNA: TGCGCCAGCAGCTTGTGGGCTAGCGGGAGCAATGAGCAGTTCTTC. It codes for CASSLWASGSNEQFF.

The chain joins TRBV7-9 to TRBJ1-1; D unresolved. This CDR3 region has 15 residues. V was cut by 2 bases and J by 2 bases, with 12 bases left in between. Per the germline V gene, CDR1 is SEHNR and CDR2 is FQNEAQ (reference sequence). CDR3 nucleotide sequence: TGTGCCAGCAGCTTATACGGGATCTACAACACTGAAGCTTTCTTT. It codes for CASSLYGIYNTEAFF.

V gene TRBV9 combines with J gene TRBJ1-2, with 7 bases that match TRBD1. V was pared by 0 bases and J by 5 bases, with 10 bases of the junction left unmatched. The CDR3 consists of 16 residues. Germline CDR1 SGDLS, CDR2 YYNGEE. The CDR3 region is CASSVGQGRASYGYTF. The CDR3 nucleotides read TGTGCCAGCAGCGTAGGACAGGGAAGGGCTTCGTATGGCTACACCTTC. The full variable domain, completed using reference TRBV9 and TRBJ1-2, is DSGVTQTPKHLITATGQRVTLRCSPRSGDLSVYWYQQSLDQGLQFLIQYYNGEERAKGNILERFSAQQFPDLHSELNLSSLELGDSALYFCASSVGQGRASYGYTFGSGTRLTVV.

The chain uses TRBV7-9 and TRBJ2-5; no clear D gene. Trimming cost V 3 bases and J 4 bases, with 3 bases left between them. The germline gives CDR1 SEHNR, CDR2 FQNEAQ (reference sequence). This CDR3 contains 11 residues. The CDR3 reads CASSFRETQYF. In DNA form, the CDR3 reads TGTGCCAGCAGCTTTAGAGAGACCCAGTACTTC.

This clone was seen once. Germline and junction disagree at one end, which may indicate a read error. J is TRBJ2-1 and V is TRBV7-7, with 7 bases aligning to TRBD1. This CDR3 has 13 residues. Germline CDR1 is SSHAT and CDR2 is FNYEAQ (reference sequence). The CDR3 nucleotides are TGTGCTAGCAGTTTAACAGGGGTGGGTGAGCAGTTCTTC. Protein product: CASSLTGVGEQFF.

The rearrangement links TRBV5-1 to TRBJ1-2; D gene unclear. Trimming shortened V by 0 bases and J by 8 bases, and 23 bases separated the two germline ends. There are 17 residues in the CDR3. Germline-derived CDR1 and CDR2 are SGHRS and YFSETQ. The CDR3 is CASSLEVQTALAGGYTF. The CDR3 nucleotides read TGCGCCAGCAGCTTGGAGGTTCAGACTGCATTGGCGGGAGGCTACACCTTC.

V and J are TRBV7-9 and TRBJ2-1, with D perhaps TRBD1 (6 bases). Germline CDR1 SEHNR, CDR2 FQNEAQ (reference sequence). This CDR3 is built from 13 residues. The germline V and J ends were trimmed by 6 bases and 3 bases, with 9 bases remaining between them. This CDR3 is CASSKDSYNEQFF. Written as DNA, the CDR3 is TGTGCCAGCAGTAAGGACAGCTACAATGAGCAGTTCTTC.

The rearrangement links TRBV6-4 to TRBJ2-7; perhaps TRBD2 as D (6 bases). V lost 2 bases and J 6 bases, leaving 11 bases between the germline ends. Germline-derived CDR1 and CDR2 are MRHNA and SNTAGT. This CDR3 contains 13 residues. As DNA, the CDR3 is TGTGCCAGCAGTGACGGGGGGAGAGGCGAGCAGTACTTC. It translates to CASSDGGRGEQYF.

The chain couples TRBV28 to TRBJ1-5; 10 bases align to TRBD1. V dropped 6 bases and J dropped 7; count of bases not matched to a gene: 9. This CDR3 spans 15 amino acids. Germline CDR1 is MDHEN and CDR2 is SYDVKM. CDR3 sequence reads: CASSSGQGMRQPQHF. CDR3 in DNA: TGTGCCAGCAGCTCGGGACAGGGGATGAGGCAGCCCCAGCATTTT.

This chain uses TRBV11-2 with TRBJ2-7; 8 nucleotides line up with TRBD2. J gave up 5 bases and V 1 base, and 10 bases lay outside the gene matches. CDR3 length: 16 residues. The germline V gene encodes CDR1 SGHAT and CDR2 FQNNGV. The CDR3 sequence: CASSLVGGRSSNEQYF. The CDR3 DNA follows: TGTGCCAGCAGCTTAGTTGGCGGGAGGAGTTCAAACGAGCAGTACTTC.

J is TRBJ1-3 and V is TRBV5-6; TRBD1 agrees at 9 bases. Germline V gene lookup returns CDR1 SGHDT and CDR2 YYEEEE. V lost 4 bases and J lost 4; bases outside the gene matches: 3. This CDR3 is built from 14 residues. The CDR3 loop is CASSHRGPGNTIYF. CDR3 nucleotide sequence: TGTGCCAGCAGCCACAGGGGGCCCGGAAACACCATATATTTT.

The CDR3 here is CASSLGGAPNVLTF. CDR3 DNA: TGTGCCAGCAGCTTAGGGGGGGCACCCAACGTCCTGACTTTC. V and J are TRBV5-5 and TRBJ2-6; perhaps TRBD2 as D (7 bases). This CDR3 has 14 amino acids. Looked up from germline, CDR1 is SGHKS and CDR2 is YYEKEE (reference sequence). V gave up 2 bases and J gave up 8 bases, with 11 bases separating them.

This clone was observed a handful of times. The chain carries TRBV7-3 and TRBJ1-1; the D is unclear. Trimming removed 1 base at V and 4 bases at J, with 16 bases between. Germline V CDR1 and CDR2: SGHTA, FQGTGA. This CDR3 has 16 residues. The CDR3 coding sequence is TGTGCCAGCAGCTTAAGGGCGCAAAGACCTCCCACTGAAGCTTTCTTT. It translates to CASSLRAQRPPTEAFF.

CDR3 nucleotides: TGCGCCAGCAGCCAAGTTTCAGGGGGCGAATTTAGGCAGTTCTTC. This codes for CASSQVSGGEFRQFF. The gene calls are TRBV4-1 and TRBJ2-1, with TRBD1 matching over 8 bases. The germline gives CDR1 MGHRA, CDR2 YSYEKL. The length of the CDR3 is 15 residues. With V trimmed by 1 base and J by 12 bases, 11 bases remained unmatched.

The CDR3, as DNA: TGCAGCGTTCAGGACTTCTACGAGCAGTACTTC. Its translation is CSVQDFYEQYF. The genes are TRBV29-1 and TRBJ2-7; maybe TRBD2 (5 bases). This CDR3 contains 11 residues. The V gene lost 5 bases and the J gene lost 3 bases, with 8 bases spanning the gap. The germline V gene has CDR1 SQVTM and CDR2 ANQGSEA.

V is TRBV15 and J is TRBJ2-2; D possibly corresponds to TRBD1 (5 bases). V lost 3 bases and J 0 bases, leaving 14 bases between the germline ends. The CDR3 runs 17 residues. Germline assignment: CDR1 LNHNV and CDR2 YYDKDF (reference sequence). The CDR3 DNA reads TGTGCCACCAGCAGCAGGGTTTACGTCGCGAACACCGGGGAGCTGTTTTTT. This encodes CATSSRVYVANTGELFF.

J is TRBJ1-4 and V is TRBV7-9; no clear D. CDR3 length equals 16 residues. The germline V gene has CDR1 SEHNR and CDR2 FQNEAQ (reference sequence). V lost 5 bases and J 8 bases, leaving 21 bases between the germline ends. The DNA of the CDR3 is TGTGCCAGCAGCCAACCGAATTGGTACCACGGGGAAAAACTGTTTTTT. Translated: CASSQPNWYHGEKLFF.

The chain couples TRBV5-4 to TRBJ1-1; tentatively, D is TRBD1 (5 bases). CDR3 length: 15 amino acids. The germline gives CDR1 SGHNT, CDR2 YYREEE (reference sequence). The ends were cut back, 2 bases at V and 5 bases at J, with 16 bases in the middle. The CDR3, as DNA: TGTGCCAGCAGCTTTACAAAAGGGGCCAAAACTGAAGCTTTCTTT. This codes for CASSFTKGAKTEAFF.

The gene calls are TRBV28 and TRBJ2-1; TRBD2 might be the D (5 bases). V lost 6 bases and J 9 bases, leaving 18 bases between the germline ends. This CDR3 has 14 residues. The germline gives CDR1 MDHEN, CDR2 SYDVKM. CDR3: CASRINGKVGEQFF. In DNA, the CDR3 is TGTGCCAGCAGGATAAACGGGAAAGTTGGTGAGCAGTTCTTC.

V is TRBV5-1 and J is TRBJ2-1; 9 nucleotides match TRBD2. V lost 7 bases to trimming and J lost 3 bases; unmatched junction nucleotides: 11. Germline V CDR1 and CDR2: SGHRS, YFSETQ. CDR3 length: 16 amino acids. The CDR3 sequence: CASGVPSGGSYNEQFF. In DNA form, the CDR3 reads TGCGCCAGCGGAGTACCCAGCGGGGGGAGCTACAATGAGCAGTTCTTC. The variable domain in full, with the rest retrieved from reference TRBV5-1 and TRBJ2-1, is KAGVTQTPRYLIKTRGQQVTLSCSPISGHRSVSWYQQTPGQGLQFLFEYFSETQRNKGNFPGRFSGRQFSNSRSEMNVSTLELGDSALYLCASGVPSGGSYNEQFFGPGTRLTVL.

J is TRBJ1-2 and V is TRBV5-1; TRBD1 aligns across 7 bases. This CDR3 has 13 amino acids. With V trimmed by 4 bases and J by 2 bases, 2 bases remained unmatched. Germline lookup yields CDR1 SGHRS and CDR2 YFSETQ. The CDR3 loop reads CASSRDSNYGYTF. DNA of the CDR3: TGCGCCAGCAGCCGGGACAGCAACTATGGCTACACCTTC.

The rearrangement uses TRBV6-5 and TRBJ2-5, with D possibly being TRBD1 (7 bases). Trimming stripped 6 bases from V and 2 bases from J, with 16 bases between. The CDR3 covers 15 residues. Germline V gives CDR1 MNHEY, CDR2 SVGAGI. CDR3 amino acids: CASSRGGTAQETQYF. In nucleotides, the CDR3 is TGTGCCAGCAGCCGTGGGGGGACAGCTCAAGAGACCCAGTACTTC.

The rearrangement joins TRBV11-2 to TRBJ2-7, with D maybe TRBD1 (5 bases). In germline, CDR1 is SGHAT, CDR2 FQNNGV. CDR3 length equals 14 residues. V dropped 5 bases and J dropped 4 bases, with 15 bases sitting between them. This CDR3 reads CASSPRVGQYEQYF. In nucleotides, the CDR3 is TGTGCCAGCAGCCCCAGGGTGGGGCAGTACGAGCAGTACTTC.